This entry concerns a single TCR beta chain. In the source study's methods: Amplifying reference gene primers gave estimates of nucleated cell counts. Profiled with immunoSEQ multiplex PCR; TCRdb holds only in-frame clones, not every one. The V and J calls and clone size come from that table; D and trimming were worked out from the DNA. Among 240,000 or so clones listed, approximately 90% were seen once. These data belong to a study of blood T cell repertoires in COVID-19. On the study more broadly: Material from acute and convalescent COVID-19 was sourced from the United States, Italy and Spain. In each case, the material was cDNA or gDNA derived from T cells, B-cell-depleted T cells, or PBMCs.

CDR1 and CDR2 (germline): SGHDT, YYEEEE. With V trimmed by 0 bases and J by 0 bases, 4 bases remained unmatched. The CDR3 runs to 18 residues. The chain combines TRBV5-6 with TRBJ2-1; the match to TRBD2 covers 12 bases. This receptor was taken from a man aged 60-69 years who had recovered from COVID-19. The sample comprised peripheral blood. This chain's CDR3 is CASSLGTSGTSSYNEQFF. The DNA for the CDR3 is TGTGCCAGCAGCTTGGGGACTAGCGGGACAAGCTCCTACAATGAGCAGTTCTTC.